This is a list of T cell receptor beta chains from one sample in a study of CD8+CD57+ T cells in acquired aplastic anemia. Each CDR3 protein is one row after TCRdb ran MiXCR on the reads. In the table there are 180,000 or so distinct CDR3 sequences, roughly half of which are singletons. Sequenced material: sorted CD4+, CD8+, or CD8+CD57+ T cells (not recorded which) from PBMCs. These receptors originate from a human donor with aplastic anemia. Each CDR3 is given with its conserved first and last residue. The D gene is left open where the match is weak. Some rows have no size entry. The others give once, few or many, or a class for an expanded clone.

J,size,D,V,DNA,CDR3
TRBJ2-7,.,.,TRBV9,TGTGCCAGCAGCAGAACTGGACAGAGCTCCTACGAGCAGTACTTC,CASSRTGQSSYEQYF
TRBJ2-5,.,TRBD1,TRBV12-5,TGTGCTAGTGGAACGACAGGGACCCAAGAGACCCAGTACTTC,CASGTTGTQETQYF
TRBJ2-7,.,.,TRBV10-3,TGTGCCATCGGTGAGTCGAAACCGGGGCAAGGGTCCTACGAGCAGTACTTC,CAIGESKPGQGSYEQYF
TRBJ2-7,.,.,TRBV10-2,TGCGCCAGCAGTACGGATCACGAGCAGTACTTC,CASSTDHEQYF
TRBJ2-3,once,.,TRBV12-3/TRBV12-4,TGTGCCAGCAGTTTTGTGGGGACAGATACGCAGTATTTT,CASSFVGTDTQYF
TRBJ2-2,many,.,TRBV24-1,TGTGCCACCAGTGATGCCGGGACGGCGAACACCGGGGAGCTGTTTTTT,CATSDAGTANTGELFF
TRBJ1-3,many,.,TRBV20-1,TGCAGTGCCAAGGATGGCAGTCACTCTGGAAACACCATATATTTT,CSAKDGSHSGNTIYF
TRBJ1-2,.,.,TRBV29-1,TGCAGCAGTCCACTTCAGGGGAACTATGGCTACACCTTC,CSSPLQGNYGYTF
TRBJ2-7,many,TRBD2,TRBV5-4,TGTGCCAGCAGCCAAGCGGGAGTCGGCGAGCAGTACTTC,CASSQAGVGEQYF
TRBJ1-6,.,.,TRBV20-1,TGCAGTGCTAGAGCTAACCTCGAGACAGCTGATTCACCCCTCCACTTT,CSARANLETADSPLHF
TRBJ1-2,many,.,TRBV12-3/TRBV12-4,TGTGCCAGCAGTTTAGCTTACAGGGTGGATGGTTTCGGCTACACCTTC,CASSLAYRVDGFGYTF
TRBJ2-7,.,TRBD2,TRBV29-1,TGCAGCGTTCGTCTAGCGGGAGTCACATTGTACGAGCAGTACTTC,CSVRLAGVTLYEQYF
TRBJ2-7,.,TRBD2,TRBV6-1,TGTGCCAGCAGTGAAGACGTGGGAGGCGGGGGTTACGAGCAGTACTTC,CASSEDVGGGGYEQYF
TRBJ2-7,.,TRBD1,TRBV7-3,TGTGCCAGCAGCCGCGACAGGGGCAACGGCTACGAGCAGTACTTC,CASSRDRGNGYEQYF
TRBJ1-2,.,.,TRBV9,TGTGCCAGCAGCGTATGGACGGTTAACTATGGCTACACCTTC,CASSVWTVNYGYTF
TRBJ2-2,few,.,TRBV20-1,TGCAGTGCTAGCGTCATGAACACCGGGGAGCTGTTTTTT,CSASVMNTGELFF
TRBJ1-2,.,.,TRBV19,TGTGCCAGTAAGGAGGCAGGTGAACTCTATGGCTACACCTTC,CASKEAGELYGYTF
TRBJ2-7,.,TRBD1,TRBV7-2,TGTGCCAGCAGCCCCCAGGGACAGGGTGGCGAGCAGTACTTC,CASSPQGQGGEQYF
TRBJ2-7,.,.,TRBV2,TGTGCCAGCAGGGCCGGGACCGTACTGTACGAGCAGTACTTC,CASRAGTVLYEQYF
TRBJ1-5,.,TRBD1,TRBV7-1,TGTGCCAGCAGCTCCCACCTCGGCAAAACCGGGACAGGGGGCGTAATACGTCAGCCCCAGCATTTT,CASSSHLGKTGTGGVIRQPQHF
TRBJ1-1,many,.,TRBV7-3,TGTGCCAGCAGCCCGAGGGGGGCGCGGTTGGCTGAAGCTTTCTTT,CASSPRGARLAEAFF
TRBJ2-2,few,.,TRBV29-1,TGCAGCGTTCACATGAACACCGGGGAGCTGTTTTTT,CSVHMNTGELFF
TRBJ1-2,many,.,TRBV7-9,TGTGCCAGCAGCTCCTTGACAGGCATAATTACCTTC,CASSSLTGIITF
TRBJ2-7,.,TRBD1,TRBV5-5,TGTGCCAGCAGGAGCGACAGGGGGAGGTACGAGCAGTACTTC,CASRSDRGRYEQYF
TRBJ2-1,.,.,TRBV2,TGTGCCAGCCCCTCGCGGAATGAGCAGTTCTTC,CASPSRNEQFF
TRBJ2-1,many,.,TRBV20-1,TGCAGTCGACAGGATGAGCAGTTCTTC,CSRQDEQFF
TRBJ2-7,many,TRBD2,TRBV7-2,TGTGCCAGCACCCCCGGGGGGGACGAGCAGTACTTC,CASTPGGDEQYF
TRBJ2-3,few,TRBD1,TRBV5-6,TGTGCCAGCAGCAACTTCGGGACAGGGACGCAGTATTTT,CASSNFGTGTQYF
TRBJ1-2,.,.,TRBV7-9,TGTGCCGGCGGGCAGGGGAACTATGGCTACACCTTC,CAGGQGNYGYTF
TRBJ1-1,.,.,TRBV18,TGTGCCAGCTCACCCGGGACACCTATGAACACTGAAGCTTTCTTT,CASSPGTPMNTEAFF
TRBJ2-1,.,.,TRBV5-4,TGTGCCAGCAGCTTAGCACAGGCGATCGGTGAGCAGTTCTTC,CASSLAQAIGEQFF
TRBJ1-6,.,TRBD1,TRBV18,TGTGCCAGCTCATGGGACAGGGTTTATAATTCACCCCTCCACTTT,CASSWDRVYNSPLHF
TRBJ2-5,.,.,TRBV12-3/TRBV12-4,TGTGCCAGCCGAAAGAGGGAGACCCAGTACTTC,CASRKRETQYF
TRBJ2-1,few,TRBD2,TRBV6-2/TRBV6-3,TGTGCCAGCAGTTACTTGAGGAAGGGACTAGCGGGTAACAATGAGCAGTTCTTC,CASSYLRKGLAGNNEQFF
TRBJ2-5,many,.,TRBV7-2,TGTGCCAGCAGCGCGGACTGGGGGGAGACCCAGTACTTC,CASSADWGETQYF
TRBJ2-5,many,.,TRBV7-3,TGTGCCAGCAGCTCCGGGGGAGGCCCTGGGTTAACCCAGTACTTC,CASSSGGGPGLTQYF
TRBJ1-1,.,TRBD1,TRBV25-1,TGTGCCAGCAGTGACAAACCGGACAGGGCCGAGGGGATCCTTGGCGCTTTCTTT,CASSDKPDRAEGILGAFF
TRBJ2-7,.,TRBD2,TRBV2,TGTGCCAGCACCTCCGCTAGCGGGGGGGCAGACGAGCAGTACTTC,CASTSASGGADEQYF
TRBJ1-5,many,.,TRBV7-9,TGTGCCAGCAGCTTTTCCGGGGACCAGCCCCAGCATTTT,CASSFSGDQPQHF
TRBJ2-5,.,.,TRBV18,TGTGCCAGCTCACCGACAGGTTACGGAGAGACCCAGTACTTC,CASSPTGYGETQYF
TRBJ2-5,.,TRBD1,TRBV6-2/TRBV6-3,TGTGCCAGCACGACCGGGACAGGGCTCTCAGAGACCCAGTACTTC,CASTTGTGLSETQYF
TRBJ1-2,many,.,TRBV19,TGTGCCAGTAGTACCTCCCTCATTTATGGCTACACCTTC,CASSTSLIYGYTF
TRBJ2-5,.,TRBD1,TRBV10-3,TGTGCCATCAGTCCGGGACAGGAGTGGGAGACCCAGTACTTC,CAISPGQEWETQYF
TRBJ2-7,.,.,TRBV7-3,TGTGCCAGCAGCCAAGGGACGATACCCTACGAGCAGTACTTC,CASSQGTIPYEQYF
TRBJ1-1,.,.,TRBV2,TGTGCCAGCTTAGAACGGGGGATGAACACTGAAGCTTTCTTT,CASLERGMNTEAFF
TRBJ1-5,.,.,TRBV7-8,TGTGCCAGCAGTATAGGGGGGAGTCAGCCCCAGCATTTT,CASSIGGSQPQHF
TRBJ2-4,.,.,TRBV10-3,TGTGCCATCGGTGATACACTAGCAGTTCGAAACATTCAATACTTC,CAIGDTLAVRNIQYF
TRBJ1-1,.,TRBD1,TRBV2,TGTGCCAGCATGATGTTGGACAGGGCGTACACTGAAGCTTTCTTT,CASMMLDRAYTEAFF
TRBJ2-7,.,.,TRBV2,TGTGCCAGCAGTGAAATAGGGCGTCGGTACGAGCAGTACTTC,CASSEIGRRYEQYF
TRBJ2-5,.,TRBD1,TRBV20-1,TGCAGTGCTAAGGGGGCGGGACAGGGGTCCCAAGAGACCCAGTACTTC,CSAKGAGQGSQETQYF
TRBJ2-2,.,TRBD1,TRBV19,TGTGCCAGTAGCGTGGGGACAGGTCGTACCGGGGAGCTGTCTTTT,CASSVGTGRTGELSF
TRBJ2-3,.,TRBD2,TRBV29-1,TGCAGCGTTGGGAGGCTAGCGGGGCGGGATACGCAGTATTTT,CSVGRLAGRDTQYF
TRBJ2-3,few,TRBD2,TRBV11-1,TGTGCCAGCAGCTTTGCGGCGGGAGGAACAGATACGCAGTATTTT,CASSFAAGGTDTQYF
TRBJ1-2,many,TRBD1,TRBV12-3/TRBV12-4,TGTGCCAGCAGTTTATCGACAGGGGGCACTGGCTACACCTTC,CASSLSTGGTGYTF
TRBJ2-1,.,TRBD2,TRBV9,TGTGCCAGCAGCGTAAGTGGGCTAGCGGGACAATTGGGAGGAAATGAGCAGTTCTTC,CASSVSGLAGQLGGNEQFF
TRBJ2-3,few,.,TRBV10-2,TGCGCCAGCAGCGGTCAGGGCCCAGATACGCAGTATTTT,CASSGQGPDTQYF
TRBJ2-5,.,TRBD2,TRBV7-6,TGTGCCAGCAGGAGCGGGGTTGGGACCCAGTACTTC,CASRSGVGTQYF
TRBJ1-6,many,.,TRBV5-1,TGCGCCAGCAGCTTGGCCTTTGAGGGACCCAATTCACCCCTCCACTTT,CASSLAFEGPNSPLHF